The 11 T cell receptor beta chains given below trace back to one sample, sequenced in a study of T cell responses to AZD1222 COVID-19 vaccine. TCRdb keeps only in-frame clones here, not all; method: immunoSEQ multiplex PCR. This table holds approximately 94,000 clones, about 87% found once. The material sequenced was peripheral blood, taken on day 0 of AZD1222 vaccination. The receptors were sampled from an adult in good health.

V and J are TRBV5-1 and TRBJ2-5; D not certain. The CDR3 is 12 amino acids. V was cut by 0 bases and J by 5 bases, with 5 bases left in between. Germline CDR1 and CDR2: SGHRS and YFSETQ. CDR3 sequence (DNA): TGCGCCAGCAGCTTGGATTCCGAGACCCAGTACTTC. As protein: CASSLDSETQYF.

This sequence joins TRBV19 and TRBJ1-1; D not certain. The CDR3 sequence is 14 residues long. Germline CDR1 LNHDA, CDR2 SQIVND (reference sequence). The ends were cut back, 5 bases at V and 2 bases at J, with 12 bases in the middle. The CDR3 reads CASSVQNRNTEAFF. For the CDR3, the DNA is TGTGCCAGTAGTGTACAGAACCGAAACACTGAAGCTTTCTTT.

The CDR3 coding sequence is TGCGCCAGCAGCCAAGATTCTTGGGTCACTGAAGCTTTCTTT. This codes for CASSQDSWVTEAFF. This chain uses TRBV4-3 with TRBJ1-1; D gene uncertain. V gave up 0 bases and J gave up 4 bases, with 9 bases separating them. Germline lookup yields CDR1 LGHNA and CDR2 YSLEER. The CDR3 is 14 amino acids.

This clone has just a few counts. The genes are TRBV7-5 and TRBJ2-7. TRBV7-5 corresponds to a pseudogene. This CDR3 comprises 11 residues. The chain's CDR3 is CARSLYREQYF. Here the CDR3 DNA reads TGTGCCAGAAGCTTATACCGCGAGCAGTACTTC.

This chain links TRBV19 with TRBJ2-2; D call uncertain. The CDR3 consists of 14 residues. The V gene's germline CDR1 is LNHDA and CDR2 SQIVND (reference sequence). V was cut by 0 bases and J by 6 bases, with 8 bases left in between. The CDR3 DNA reads TGTGCCAGTAGTATAGATCCTAGGGCCGGGGAGCTGTTTTTT. Amino acids: CASSIDPRAGELFF.

The chain couples TRBV6-5 to TRBJ1-1; no firm D call. Trimming left V 3 bases short and J 0 bases short, with 5 bases between. The CDR3 consists of 13 residues. CDR1 is MNHEY, CDR2 SVGAGI, per germline. The CDR3 DNA reads TGTGCCAGCAGTTATCGAGTGAACACTGAAGCTTTCTTT. This translates into CASSYRVNTEAFF.

The chain combines TRBV19 with TRBJ1-2; D unclear. V dropped 3 bases and J dropped 4 bases, with 9 bases sitting between them. This CDR3 spans 13 amino acids. The germline gives CDR1 LNHDA, CDR2 SQIVND (reference sequence). The CDR3 loop reads CASSIEGLYGYTF. The DNA of the CDR3 is TGTGCCAGTAGTATTGAAGGTCTCTATGGCTACACCTTC.

J is TRBJ2-7 and V is TRBV19; 12 bases match TRBD1. Unmatched junction bases numbered 8, after V lost 5 bases and J lost 3 bases. The CDR3 contains 16 residues. The V gene's germline CDR1 is LNHDA and CDR2 SQIVND (reference sequence). DNA of the CDR3: TGTGCCAGTAGTGGCCGGGACAGGGGGCGCTTCTACGAGCAGTACTTC. It translates to CASSGRDRGRFYEQYF. Variable domain in full (rest from reference TRBV19 and TRBJ2-7): DGGITQSPKYLFRKEGQNVTLSCEQNLNHDAMYWYRQDPGQGLRLIYYSQIVNDFQKGDIAEGYSVSREKKESFPLTVTSAQKNPTAFYLCASSGRDRGRFYEQYFGPGTRLTVT.

V gene TRBV19 combines with J gene TRBJ1-2; D is unresolved. The V end lost 6 bases, the J end lost 4 bases, and 9 bases lay between the germline ends. The CDR3 totals 12 residues. Germline values: CDR1 LNHDA, CDR2 SQIVND (reference sequence). The chain's CDR3 is CASRERIYGYTF. The CDR3 coding sequence is TGTGCCAGTAGAGAACGGATCTATGGCTACACCTTC. Looking up the rest from reference TRBV19 and TRBJ1-2 gives the full variable domain: DGGITQSPKYLFRKEGQNVTLSCEQNLNHDAMYWYRQDPGQGLRLIYYSQIVNDFQKGDIAEGYSVSREKKESFPLTVTSAQKNPTAFYLCASRERIYGYTFGSGTRLTVV.

This clone has just a few counts. The chain employs TRBV5-6 and TRBJ2-7, with 7 bases lining up with TRBD1. Trimming at V came to 4 bases and at J to 5 bases, leaving 3 bases not matched to a gene. Per germline, CDR1 SGHDT and CDR2 YYEEEE. The CDR3 extends over 12 amino acids. The chain's CDR3 is CASSPGQDEQYF. CDR3 DNA sequence: TGTGCCAGCAGCCCCGGACAGGACGAGCAGTACTTC.

The chain links TRBV9 to TRBJ1-3; D is possibly TRBD1 (5 bases). This CDR3 spans 15 amino acids. V lost 6 bases and J 2 bases, leaving 15 bases between the germline ends. The V gene's germline CDR1 is SGDLS and CDR2 YYNGEE. CDR3 sequence reads: CASIPMGPPGNTIYF. DNA of the CDR3: TGTGCCAGCATCCCCATGGGACCGCCTGGAAACACCATATATTTT.